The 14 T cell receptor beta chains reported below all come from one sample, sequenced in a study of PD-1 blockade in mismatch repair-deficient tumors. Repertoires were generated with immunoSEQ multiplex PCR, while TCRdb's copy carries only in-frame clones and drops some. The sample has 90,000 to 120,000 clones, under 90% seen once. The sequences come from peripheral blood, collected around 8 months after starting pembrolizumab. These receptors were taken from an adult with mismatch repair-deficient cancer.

The CDR3 DNA reads as TGCGCCAGCAAACTGGGACTAACCGACTCCTACAATGAGCAGTTCTTC. Translation gives CASKLGLTDSYNEQFF. V and J are TRBV5-1 and TRBJ2-1; TRBD2 agrees at 7 bases. Germline V gene sequence: CDR1 SGHRS, CDR2 YFSETQ. V lost 6 bases and J lost 0; bases outside the gene matches: 9. The CDR3 has 16 residues.

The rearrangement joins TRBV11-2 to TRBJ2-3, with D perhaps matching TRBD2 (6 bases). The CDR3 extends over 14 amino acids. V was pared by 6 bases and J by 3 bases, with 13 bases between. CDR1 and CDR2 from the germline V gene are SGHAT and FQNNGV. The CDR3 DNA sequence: TGTGCCAGCAGGTCCGGGACTGCTACAGATACGCAGTATTTT. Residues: CASRSGTATDTQYF.

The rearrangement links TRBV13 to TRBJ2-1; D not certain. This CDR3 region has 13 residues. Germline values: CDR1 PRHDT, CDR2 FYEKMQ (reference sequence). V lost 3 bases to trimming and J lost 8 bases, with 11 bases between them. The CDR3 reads CASSFRSVDEQFF. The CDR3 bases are TGTGCCAGCAGCTTCAGGAGTGTGGATGAGCAGTTCTTC. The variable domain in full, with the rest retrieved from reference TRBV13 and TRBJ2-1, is AAGVIQSPRHLIKEKRETATLKCYPIPRHDTVYWYQQGPGQDPQFLISFYEKMQSDKGSIPDRFSAQQFSDYHSELNMSSLELGDSALYFCASSFRSVDEQFFGPGTRLTVL.

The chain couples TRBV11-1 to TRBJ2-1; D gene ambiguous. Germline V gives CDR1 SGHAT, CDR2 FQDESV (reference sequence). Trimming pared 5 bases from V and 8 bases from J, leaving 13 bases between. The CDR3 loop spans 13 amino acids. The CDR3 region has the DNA TGTGCCAGCAGCCCCGTCAAGGGCGATGAGCAGTTCTTC. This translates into CASSPVKGDEQFF.

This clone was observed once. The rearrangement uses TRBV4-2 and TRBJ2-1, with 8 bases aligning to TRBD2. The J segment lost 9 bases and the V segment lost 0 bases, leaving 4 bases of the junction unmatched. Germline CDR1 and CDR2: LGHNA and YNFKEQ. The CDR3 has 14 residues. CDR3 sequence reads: CASSQEGLGGEQFF. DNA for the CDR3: TGTGCCAGCAGCCAAGAGGGACTAGGGGGTGAGCAGTTCTTC.

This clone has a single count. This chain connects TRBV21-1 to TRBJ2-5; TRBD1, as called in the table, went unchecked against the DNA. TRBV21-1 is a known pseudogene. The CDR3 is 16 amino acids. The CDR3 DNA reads TGTGCCAGCAGGGATTTCGGGACAGGGGGGTTGGAGACCCAGTACTTC. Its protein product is CASRDFGTGGLETQYF.

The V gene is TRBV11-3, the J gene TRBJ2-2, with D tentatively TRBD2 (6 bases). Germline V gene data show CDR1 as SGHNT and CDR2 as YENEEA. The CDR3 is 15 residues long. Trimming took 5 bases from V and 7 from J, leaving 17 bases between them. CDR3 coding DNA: TGTGCCAGCAGCGGGACTTGGTCGGCCGGCGGGGAGCTGTTTTTT. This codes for CASSGTWSAGGELFF. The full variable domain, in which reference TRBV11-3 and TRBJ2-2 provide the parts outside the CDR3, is EAGVVQSPRYKIIEKKQPVAFWCNPISGHNTLYWYLQNLGQGPELLIRYENEEAVDDSQLPKDRFSAERLKGVDSTLKIQPAELGDSAVYLCASSGTWSAGGELFFGEGSRLTVL.

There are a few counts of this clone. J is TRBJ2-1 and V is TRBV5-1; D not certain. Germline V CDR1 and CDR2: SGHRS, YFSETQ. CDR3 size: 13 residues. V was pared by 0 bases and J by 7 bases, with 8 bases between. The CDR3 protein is CASSLGLQNEQFF. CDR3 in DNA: TGCGCCAGCAGCTTGGGCCTTCAGAATGAGCAGTTCTTC.

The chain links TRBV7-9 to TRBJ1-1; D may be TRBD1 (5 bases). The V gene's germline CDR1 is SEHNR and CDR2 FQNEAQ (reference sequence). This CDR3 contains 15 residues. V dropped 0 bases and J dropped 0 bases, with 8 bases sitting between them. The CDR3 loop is CASSLARGVNTEAFF. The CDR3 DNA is TGTGCCAGCAGCTTAGCGAGGGGCGTGAACACTGAAGCTTTCTTT.

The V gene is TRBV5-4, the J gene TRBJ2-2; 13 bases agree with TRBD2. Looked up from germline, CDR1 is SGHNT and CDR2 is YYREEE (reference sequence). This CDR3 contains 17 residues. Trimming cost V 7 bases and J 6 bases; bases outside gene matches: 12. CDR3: CASRHDGLAGVSGELFF. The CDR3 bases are TGTGCCAGCCGCCACGACGGACTAGCGGGAGTCTCCGGGGAGCTGTTTTTT. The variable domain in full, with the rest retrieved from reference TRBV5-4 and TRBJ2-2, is ETGVTQSPTHLIKTRGQQVTLRCSSQSGHNTVSWYQQALGQGPQFIFQYYREEENGRGNFPPRFSGLQFPNYSSELNVNALELDDSALYLCASRHDGLAGVSGELFFGEGSRLTVL.

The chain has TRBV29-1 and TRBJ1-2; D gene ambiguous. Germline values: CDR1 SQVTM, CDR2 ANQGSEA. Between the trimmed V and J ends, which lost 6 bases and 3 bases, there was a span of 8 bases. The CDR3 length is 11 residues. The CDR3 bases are TGCAGCGTCCAGGTTTACTATGGCTACACCTTC. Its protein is CSVQVYYGYTF.

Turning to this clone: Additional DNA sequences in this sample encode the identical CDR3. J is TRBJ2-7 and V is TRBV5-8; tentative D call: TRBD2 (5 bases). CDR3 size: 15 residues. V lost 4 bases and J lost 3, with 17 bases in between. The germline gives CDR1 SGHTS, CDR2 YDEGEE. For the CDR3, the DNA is TGTGCCAGCAGCCGTAGCGCTGCTCCTAGCTACGAGCAGTACTTC. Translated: CASSRSAAPSYEQYF. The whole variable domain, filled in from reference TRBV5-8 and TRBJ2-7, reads EAGVTQSPTHLIKTRGQQATLRCSPISGHTSVYWYQQALGLGLQFLLWYDEGEERNRGNFPPRFSGRQFPNYSSELNVNALELEDSALYLCASSRSAAPSYEQYFGPGTRLTVT.

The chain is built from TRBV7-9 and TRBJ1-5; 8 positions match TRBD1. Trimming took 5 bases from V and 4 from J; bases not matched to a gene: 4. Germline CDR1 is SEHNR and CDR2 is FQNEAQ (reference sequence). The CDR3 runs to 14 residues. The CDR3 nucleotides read TGTGCCAGCAGCCCCACAGGGGGTAATCAGCCCCAGCATTTT. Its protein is CASSPTGGNQPQHF.

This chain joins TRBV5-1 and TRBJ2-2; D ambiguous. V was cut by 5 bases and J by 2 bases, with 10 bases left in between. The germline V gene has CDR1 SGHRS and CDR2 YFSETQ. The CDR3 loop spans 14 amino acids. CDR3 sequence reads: CASRPLSNTGELFF. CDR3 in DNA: TGCGCCAGCAGACCACTGTCTAACACCGGGGAGCTGTTTTTT. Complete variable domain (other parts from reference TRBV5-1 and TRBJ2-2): KAGVTQTPRYLIKTRGQQVTLSCSPISGHRSVSWYQQTPGQGLQFLFEYFSETQRNKGNFPGRFSGRQFSNSRSEMNVSTLELGDSALYLCASRPLSNTGELFFGEGSRLTVL.